A selection of T cell receptor beta chains follows, all from one sample in a study of cytomegalovirus exposure and HLA in healthy donors. The method was immunoSEQ multiplex PCR; TCRdb's version includes in-frame clones alone and lacks a portion of them. The sample lists approximately 190,000 clones; 85% to 90% were seen once. Sequences were obtained from PBMCs. The receptors here all came from a man aged 30 to 45 in good health and CMV-seronegative. The CDR3 runs from the conserved cysteine through the conserved F or W. A D gene is named only where the DNA matches it firmly. Clone size, where shown, is once, few, many, or a class for clones that have expanded.

J gene | clone size | V gene | CDR3 length | D gene | CDR3 DNA | CDR3 protein
TRBJ2-1 | - | TRBV5-1 | 16 | TRBD2 | TGCGCCAGCAGCCCAACCGGGACTAGCGGGACAAATGAGCAGTTCTTC | CASSPTGTSGTNEQFF
TRBJ2-3 | - | TRBV4-1 | 12 | - | TGCGCCAGCAGCCGAGATCGAGTGACGCAGTATTTT | CASSRDRVTQYF
TRBJ1-5 | few | TRBV16 | 15 | TRBD1 | TGTGCCAGCAGCCAACTACAAGGGGGCGGGCAGCCCCAGCATTTT | CASSQLQGGGQPQHF
TRBJ2-7 | - | TRBV7-6 | 15 | TRBD2 | TGTGCCAGCAGCTTATACCAGCGGGAGTCCCACGAGCAGTACTTC | CASSLYQRESHEQYF
TRBJ1-1 | few | TRBV5-1 | 15 | - | TGCGCCAGCAGCCCTGACCTGAGGCAGAACACTGAAGCTTTCTTT | CASSPDLRQNTEAFF
TRBJ2-5 | once | TRBV7-9 | 16 | TRBD2 | TGTGCCAGCAGCTCCGTTTGGGCGGGAGGGCGAGAGACCCAGTACTTC | CASSSVWAGGRETQYF
TRBJ1-5 | - | TRBV28 | 15 | - | TGTGCCAGCAAGGATGGGGAGGGAACGGCTCAGCCCCAGCATTTT | CASKDGEGTAQPQHF
TRBJ2-3 | - | TRBV7-2 | 18 | TRBD2 | TGTGCCAGCAGCTTAGAGTTTTCTCTAGCGGCTTTCACAGATACGCAGTATTTT | CASSLEFSLAAFTDTQYF
TRBJ2-5 | once | TRBV5-1 | 19 | TRBD1 | TGCGCCAGCAGCTTGGGGGACAGGGCGATATGGCCCCCACAAGAGACCCAGTACTTC | CASSLGDRAIWPPQETQYF
TRBJ2-7 | - | TRBV30 | 12 | TRBD1 | TGTGCCCACGGACAGGGCCGTGACGAGCAGTACTTC | CAHGQGRDEQYF
TRBJ1-5 | - | TRBV7-6 | 14 | - | TGTGCCAGCAGCCTGACAGCGGGGAATCAGCCCCAGCATTTT | CASSLTAGNQPQHF
TRBJ2-1 | - | TRBV20-1 | 10 | - | TGCAGTGCCGCGTACAATGAGCAGTTCTTC | CSAAYNEQFF
TRBJ2-1 | - | TRBV7-9 | 14 | TRBD1 | TGTGCCAGCAGCTCGAAGACAGGGGGCAATGAGCAGTTCTTC | CASSSKTGGNEQFF
TRBJ2-7 | - | TRBV14 | 16 | - | TGTGCCAGCAGCCAAGATATCGCGTCGAGCTCCTACGAGCAGTACTTC | CASSQDIASSSYEQYF
TRBJ2-3 | - | TRBV4-2 | 15 | - | TGTGCCAGCGCCTTCGGAGGTAGAAACACAGATACGCAGTATTTT | CASAFGGRNTDTQYF
TRBJ1-5 | - | TRBV27 | 14 | - | TGTGCCAGCAGGGGGACACCTAGCAATCAGCCCCAGCATTTT | CASRGTPSNQPQHF
TRBJ2-2 | - | TRBV4-2 | 19 | TRBD2 | TGTGCCAGCAGCCAAGGGGGTCGAGGACTAGCGGCCTCACCCGGGGAGCTGTTTTTT | CASSQGGRGLAASPGELFF
TRBJ1-1 | once | TRBV7-9 | 15 | TRBD1 | TGTTCCAGCAGATCCCAGACAGGGAGGAACACTGAAGCTTTCTTT | CSSRSQTGRNTEAFF
TRBJ2-5 | - | TRBV4-1 | 16 | TRBD2 | TGCGCCAGCAGCCAAGGGGGGGGAGCGGGAGTAGAGACCCAGTACTTC | CASSQGGGAGVETQYF
TRBJ2-2 | - | TRBV29-1 | 14 | TRBD1 | TGCAGCGTCCCGGGACAGGGACGGACCGGGGAGCTGTTTTTT | CSVPGQGRTGELFF
TRBJ2-3 | few | TRBV2 | 18 | TRBD2 | TGTGCCAGCAACACCGGGACTAGCGGAACCTATAGCACAGATACGCAGTATTTT | CASNTGTSGTYSTDTQYF
TRBJ1-1 | - | TRBV6-1 | 14 | - | TGTGCCAGCAGTGAAATGGCAATGAACACTGAAGCTTTCTTT | CASSEMAMNTEAFF
TRBJ2-1 | - | TRBV11-2 | 15 | - | TGTGCCAGCAGCTTAGATCGCTGGGGGGTCGGTGAGCAGTTCTTC | CASSLDRWGVGEQFF
TRBJ2-2 | - | TRBV27 | 15 | TRBD2 | TGTGCCAGCAGCCTAGCGGGAGGGCACACCGGGGAGCTGTTTTTT | CASSLAGGHTGELFF
TRBJ1-4 | - | TRBV10-3 | 15 | TRBD1 | TGTGCCATCAGTGAGGGGGGGACAGTTAATGAAAAACTGTTTTTT | CAISEGGTVNEKLFF
TRBJ2-7 | - | TRBV27 | 13 | - | TGTGCCAGCAGTTTATCGAGGAGGGCCGAGCAGTACTTC | CASSLSRRAEQYF
TRBJ2-7 | - | TRBV20-1 | 11 | - | TGCAGTGTTCGGCAGGCCTACGAGCAGTACTTC | CSVRQAYEQYF